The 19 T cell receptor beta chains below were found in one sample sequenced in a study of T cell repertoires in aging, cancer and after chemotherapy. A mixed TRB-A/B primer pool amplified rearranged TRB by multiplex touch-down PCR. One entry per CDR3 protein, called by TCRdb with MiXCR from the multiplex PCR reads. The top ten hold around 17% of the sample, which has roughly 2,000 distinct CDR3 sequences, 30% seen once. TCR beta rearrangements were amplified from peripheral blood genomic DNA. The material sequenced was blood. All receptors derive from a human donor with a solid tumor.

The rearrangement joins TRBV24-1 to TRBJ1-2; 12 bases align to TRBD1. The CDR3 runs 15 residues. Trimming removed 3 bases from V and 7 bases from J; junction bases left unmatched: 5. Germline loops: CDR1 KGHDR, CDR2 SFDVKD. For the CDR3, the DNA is TGTGCCACCAGTGATACCGGGACAGGGGGCGGTGGCTACACCTTC. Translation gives CATSDTGTGGGGYTF.

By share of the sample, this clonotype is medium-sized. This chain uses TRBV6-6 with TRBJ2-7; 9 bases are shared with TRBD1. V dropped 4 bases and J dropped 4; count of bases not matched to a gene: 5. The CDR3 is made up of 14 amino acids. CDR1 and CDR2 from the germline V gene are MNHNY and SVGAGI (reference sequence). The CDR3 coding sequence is TGTGCCAGCAGTTTAGGACAGGGGCGGTACGAGCAGTACTTC. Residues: CASSLGQGRYEQYF.

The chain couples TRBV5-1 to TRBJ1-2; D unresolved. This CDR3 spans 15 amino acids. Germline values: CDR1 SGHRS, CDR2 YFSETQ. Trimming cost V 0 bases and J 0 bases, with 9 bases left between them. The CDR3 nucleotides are TGCGCCAGCAGCTTGGACGGACGAGCTAACTATGGCTACACCTTC. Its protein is CASSLDGRANYGYTF.

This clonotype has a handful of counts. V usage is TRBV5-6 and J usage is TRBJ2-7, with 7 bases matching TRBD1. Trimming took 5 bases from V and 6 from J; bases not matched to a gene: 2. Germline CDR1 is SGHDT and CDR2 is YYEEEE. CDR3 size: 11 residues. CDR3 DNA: TGTGCCAGCAGAGACAGGGTCGAGCAGTACTTC. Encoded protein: CASRDRVEQYF.

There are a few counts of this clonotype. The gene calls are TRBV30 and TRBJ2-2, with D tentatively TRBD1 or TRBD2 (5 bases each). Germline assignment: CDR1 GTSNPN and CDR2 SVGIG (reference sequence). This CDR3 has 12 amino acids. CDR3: CALGGKTGELFF. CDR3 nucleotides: TGTGCACTTGGGGGAAAAACCGGGGAGCTGTTTTTT.

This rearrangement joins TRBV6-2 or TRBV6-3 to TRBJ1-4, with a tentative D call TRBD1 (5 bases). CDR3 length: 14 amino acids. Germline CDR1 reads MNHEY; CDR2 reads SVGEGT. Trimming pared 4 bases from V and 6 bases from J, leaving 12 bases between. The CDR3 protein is CASSSRAGDEKLFF. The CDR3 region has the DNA TGTGCCAGCAGTTCAAGGGCGGGGGATGAAAAACTGTTTTTT.

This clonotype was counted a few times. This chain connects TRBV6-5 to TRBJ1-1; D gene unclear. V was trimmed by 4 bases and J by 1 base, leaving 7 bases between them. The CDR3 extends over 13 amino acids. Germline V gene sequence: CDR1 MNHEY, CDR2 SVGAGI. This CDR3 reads CASSLTPNTEAFF. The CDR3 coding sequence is TGTGCCAGCAGTTTGACTCCGAACACTGAAGCTTTCTTT.

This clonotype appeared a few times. The chain's CDR3 is CSGLAQNEQFF. CDR3 DNA: TGCAGTGGCTTAGCCCAGAATGAGCAGTTCTTC. This chain connects TRBV20-1 to TRBJ2-1, with unresolved D. This CDR3 contains 11 residues. Germline V gene lookup returns CDR1 DFQATT and CDR2 SNEGSKA (reference sequence). Trimming stripped 7 bases from V and 7 bases from J, with 11 bases between.

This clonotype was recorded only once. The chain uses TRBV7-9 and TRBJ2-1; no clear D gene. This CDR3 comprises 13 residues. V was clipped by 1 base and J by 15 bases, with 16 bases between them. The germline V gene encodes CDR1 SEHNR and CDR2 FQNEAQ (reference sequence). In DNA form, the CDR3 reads TGTGCCAGCAGCTTAGGATTCAACCGTAGAGGGTTCTTC. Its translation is CASSLGFNRRGFF.

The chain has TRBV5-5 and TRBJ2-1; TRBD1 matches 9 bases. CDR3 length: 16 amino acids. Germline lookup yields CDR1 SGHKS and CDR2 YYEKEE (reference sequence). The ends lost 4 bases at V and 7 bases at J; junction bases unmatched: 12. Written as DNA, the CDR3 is TGTGCCAGCAGCCCCCCGAGCGGACAGGGGCGGAATGAGCAGTTCTTC. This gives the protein CASSPPSGQGRNEQFF. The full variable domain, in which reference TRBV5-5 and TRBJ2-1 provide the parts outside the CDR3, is DAGVTQSPTHLIKTRGQQVTLRCSPISGHKSVSWYQQVLGQGPQFIFQYYEKEERGRGNFPDRFSARQFPNYSSELNVNALLLGDSALYLCASSPPSGQGRNEQFFGPGTRLTVL.

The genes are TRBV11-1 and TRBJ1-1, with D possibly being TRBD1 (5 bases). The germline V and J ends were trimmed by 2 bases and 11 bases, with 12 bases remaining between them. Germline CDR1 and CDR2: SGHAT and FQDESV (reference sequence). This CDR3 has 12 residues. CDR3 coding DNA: TGTGCCAGCAGCTTAAGCCTCGGGGACGCTTTCTTT. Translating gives CASSLSLGDAFF.

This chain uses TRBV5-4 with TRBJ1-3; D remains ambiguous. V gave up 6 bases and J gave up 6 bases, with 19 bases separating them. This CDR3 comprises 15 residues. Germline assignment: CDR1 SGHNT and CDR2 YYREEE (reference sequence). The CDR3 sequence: CASTALGGGSNTIYF. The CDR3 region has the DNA TGTGCCAGCACCGCCTTAGGAGGAGGATCAAACACCATATATTTT. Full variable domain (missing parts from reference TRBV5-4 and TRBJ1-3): ETGVTQSPTHLIKTRGQQVTLRCSSQSGHNTVSWYQQALGQGPQFIFQYYREEENGRGNFPPRFSGLQFPNYSSELNVNALELDDSALYLCASTALGGGSNTIYFGEGSWLTVV.

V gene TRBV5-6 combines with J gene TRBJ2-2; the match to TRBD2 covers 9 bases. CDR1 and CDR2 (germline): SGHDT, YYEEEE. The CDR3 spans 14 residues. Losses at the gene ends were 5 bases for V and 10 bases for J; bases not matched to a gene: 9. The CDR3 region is CASRGLANTKELFF. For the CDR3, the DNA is TGTGCCAGCAGGGGACTAGCCAACACCAAGGAGCTGTTTTTT.

This chain's CDR3 is CVCRGSAITEAFF. In DNA, the CDR3 is TGTGTCTGCAGGGGTTCGGCGATCACTGAAGCTTTCTTT. The chain is built from TRBV30 and TRBJ1-1, with D possibly matching TRBD1 (6 bases). The CDR3 length is 13 residues. Germline values: CDR1 GTSNPN, CDR2 SVGIG (reference sequence). The full variable domain, in which reference TRBV30 and TRBJ1-1 provide the parts outside the CDR3, is SQTIHQWPATLVQPVGSPLSLECTVEGTSNPNLYWYRQAAGRGLQLLFYSVGIGQISSEVPQNLSASRPQDRQFILSSKKLLLSDSGFYLCVCRGSAITEAFFGQGTRLTVV.

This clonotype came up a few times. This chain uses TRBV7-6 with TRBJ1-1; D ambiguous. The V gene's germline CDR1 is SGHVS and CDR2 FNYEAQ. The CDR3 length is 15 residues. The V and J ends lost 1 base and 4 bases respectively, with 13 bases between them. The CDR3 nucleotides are TGTGCCAGCAGCTTAGTGGAGCCGCCGGGCACTGAAGCTTTCTTT. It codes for CASSLVEPPGTEAFF.

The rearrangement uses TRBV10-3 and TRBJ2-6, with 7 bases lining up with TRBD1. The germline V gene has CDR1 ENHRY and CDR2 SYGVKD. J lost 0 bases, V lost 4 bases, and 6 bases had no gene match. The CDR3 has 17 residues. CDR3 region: CAISVRDRNSGANVLTF. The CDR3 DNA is TGTGCCATCAGTGTCCGGGACAGAAACTCTGGGGCCAACGTCCTGACTTTC.

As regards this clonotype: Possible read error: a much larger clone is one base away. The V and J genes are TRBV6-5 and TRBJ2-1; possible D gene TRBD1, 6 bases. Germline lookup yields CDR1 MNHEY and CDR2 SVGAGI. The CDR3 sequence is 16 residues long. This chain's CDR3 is CASSPDRLSSYNEQLF. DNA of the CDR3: TGTGCCAGCAGTCCCGACAGGCTTAGCTCCTACAATGAGCAGCTCTTC.

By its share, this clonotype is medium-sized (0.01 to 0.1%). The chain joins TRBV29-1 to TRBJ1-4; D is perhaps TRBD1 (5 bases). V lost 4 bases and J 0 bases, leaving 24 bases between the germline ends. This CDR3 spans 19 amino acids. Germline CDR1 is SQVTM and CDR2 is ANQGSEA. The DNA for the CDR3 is TGCAGCGTTGGAAGCGGCAGGGCAATCACCCCCGCAACTAATGAAAAACTGTTTTTT. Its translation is CSVGSGRAITPATNEKLFF.

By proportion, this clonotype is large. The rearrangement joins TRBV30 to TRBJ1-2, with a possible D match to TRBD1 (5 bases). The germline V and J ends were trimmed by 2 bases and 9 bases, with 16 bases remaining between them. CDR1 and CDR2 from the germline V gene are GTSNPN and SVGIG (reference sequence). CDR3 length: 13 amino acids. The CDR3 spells CAWSLLGGWSYTF. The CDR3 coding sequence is TGTGCCTGGAGTCTCCTGGGGGGTTGGAGCTACACCTTC.